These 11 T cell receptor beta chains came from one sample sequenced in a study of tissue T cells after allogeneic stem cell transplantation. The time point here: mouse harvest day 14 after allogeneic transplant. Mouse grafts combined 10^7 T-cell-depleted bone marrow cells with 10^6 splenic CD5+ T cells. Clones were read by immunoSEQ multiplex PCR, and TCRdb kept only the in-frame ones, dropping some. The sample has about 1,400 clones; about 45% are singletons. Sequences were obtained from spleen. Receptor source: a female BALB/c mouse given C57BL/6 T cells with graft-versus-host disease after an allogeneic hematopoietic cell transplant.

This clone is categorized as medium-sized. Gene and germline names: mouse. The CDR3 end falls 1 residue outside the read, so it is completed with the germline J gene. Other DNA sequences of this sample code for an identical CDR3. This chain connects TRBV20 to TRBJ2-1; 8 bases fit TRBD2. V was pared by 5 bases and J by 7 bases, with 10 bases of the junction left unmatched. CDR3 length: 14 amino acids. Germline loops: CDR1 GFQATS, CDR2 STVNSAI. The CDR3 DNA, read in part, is TGTGGTGCTCGGGGGCGGGGGGGGCGGGCTGAGCAGTTC. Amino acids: CGARGRGGRAEQF. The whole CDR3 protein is CGARGRGGRAEQFF.

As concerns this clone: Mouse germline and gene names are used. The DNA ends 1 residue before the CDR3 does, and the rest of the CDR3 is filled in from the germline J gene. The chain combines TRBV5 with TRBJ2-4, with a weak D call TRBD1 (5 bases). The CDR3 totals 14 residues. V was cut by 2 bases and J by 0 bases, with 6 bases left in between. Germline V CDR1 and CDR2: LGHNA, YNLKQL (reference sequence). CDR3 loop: CASSQRQSQNTLYF. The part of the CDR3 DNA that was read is TGTGCCAGCAGCCAAAGACAGAGTCAAAACACCTTGTAC.

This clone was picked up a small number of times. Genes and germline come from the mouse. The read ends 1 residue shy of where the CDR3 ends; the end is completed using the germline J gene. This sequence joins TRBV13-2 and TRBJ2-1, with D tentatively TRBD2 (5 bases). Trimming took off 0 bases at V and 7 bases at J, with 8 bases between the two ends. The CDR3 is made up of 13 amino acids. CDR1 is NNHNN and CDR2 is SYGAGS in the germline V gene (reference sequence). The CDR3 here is CASGDALGAEQFF. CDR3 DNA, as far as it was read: TGTGCCAGCGGTGATGCTCTGGGAGCTGAGCAGTTC.

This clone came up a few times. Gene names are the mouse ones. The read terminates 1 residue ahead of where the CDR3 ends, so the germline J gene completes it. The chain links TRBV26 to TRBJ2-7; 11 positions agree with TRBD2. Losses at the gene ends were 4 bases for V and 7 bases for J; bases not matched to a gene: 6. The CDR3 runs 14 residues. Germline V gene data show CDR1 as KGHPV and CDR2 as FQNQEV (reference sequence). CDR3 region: CASSRGTGGMEQYF. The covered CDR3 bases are TGTGCCAGCAGTCGGGGGACTGGGGGAATGGAACAGTAC.

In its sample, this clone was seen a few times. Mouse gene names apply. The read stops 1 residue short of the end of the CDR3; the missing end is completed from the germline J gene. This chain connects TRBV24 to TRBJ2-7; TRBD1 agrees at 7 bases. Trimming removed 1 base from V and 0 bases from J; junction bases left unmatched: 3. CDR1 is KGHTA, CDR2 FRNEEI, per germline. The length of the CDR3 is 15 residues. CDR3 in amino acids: CASSLSDRSSYEQYF. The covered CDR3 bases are TGTGCCAGCAGTCTGTCGGACAGGAGCTCCTATGAACAGTAC.

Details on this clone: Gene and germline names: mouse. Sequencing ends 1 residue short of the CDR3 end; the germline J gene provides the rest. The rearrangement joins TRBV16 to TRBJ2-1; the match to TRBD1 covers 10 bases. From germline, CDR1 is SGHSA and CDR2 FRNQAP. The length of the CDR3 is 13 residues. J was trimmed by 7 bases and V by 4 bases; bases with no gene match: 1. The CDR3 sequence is CASSSTGGAEQFF. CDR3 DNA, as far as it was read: TGTGCAAGCAGCTCGACAGGGGGCGCTGAGCAGTTC.

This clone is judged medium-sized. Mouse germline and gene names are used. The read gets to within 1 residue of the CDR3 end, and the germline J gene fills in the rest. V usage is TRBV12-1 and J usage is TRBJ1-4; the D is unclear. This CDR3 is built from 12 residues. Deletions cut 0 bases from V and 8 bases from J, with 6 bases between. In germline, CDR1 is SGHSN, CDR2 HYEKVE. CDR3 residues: CASSLDGERLFF. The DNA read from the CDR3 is TGTGCCAGCTCTCTCGACGGGGAAAGATTATTT.

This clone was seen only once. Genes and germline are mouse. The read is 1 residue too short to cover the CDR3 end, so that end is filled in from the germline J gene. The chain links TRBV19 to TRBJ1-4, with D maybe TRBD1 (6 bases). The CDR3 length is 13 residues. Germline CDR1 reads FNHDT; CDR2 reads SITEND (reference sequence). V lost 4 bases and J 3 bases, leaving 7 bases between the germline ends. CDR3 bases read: TGTGCCAGCAGTTCAGGGGCCAACGAAAGATTATTT. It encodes CASSSGANERLF. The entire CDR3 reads CASSSGANERLFF.

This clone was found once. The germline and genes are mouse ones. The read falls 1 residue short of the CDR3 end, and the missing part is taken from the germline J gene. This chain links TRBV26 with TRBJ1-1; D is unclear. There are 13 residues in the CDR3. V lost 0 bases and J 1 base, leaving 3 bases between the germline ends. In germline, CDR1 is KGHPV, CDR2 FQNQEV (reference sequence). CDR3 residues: CASSLSLNTEVFF. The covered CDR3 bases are TGTGCCAGCAGTCTGTCTTTGAACACAGAAGTCTTC.

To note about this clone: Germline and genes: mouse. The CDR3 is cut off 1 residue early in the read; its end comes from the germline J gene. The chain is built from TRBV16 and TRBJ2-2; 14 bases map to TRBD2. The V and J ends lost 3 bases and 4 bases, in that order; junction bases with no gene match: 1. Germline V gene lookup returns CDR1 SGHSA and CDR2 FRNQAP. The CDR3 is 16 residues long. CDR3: CASSLGLGGLTGQLYF. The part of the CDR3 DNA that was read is TGTGCAAGCAGCTTGGGACTGGGGGGGCTCACCGGGCAGCTCTAC.

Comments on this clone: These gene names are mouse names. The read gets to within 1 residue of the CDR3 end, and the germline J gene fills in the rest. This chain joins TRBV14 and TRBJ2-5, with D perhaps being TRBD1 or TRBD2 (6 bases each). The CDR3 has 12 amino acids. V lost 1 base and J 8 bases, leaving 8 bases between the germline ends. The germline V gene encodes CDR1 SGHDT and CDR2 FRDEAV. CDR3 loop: CASSFGGGTQYF. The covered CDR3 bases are TGTGCCAGCAGTTTCGGGGGCGGCACCCAGTAC.